The present T cell receptor (beta chain) was sequenced within a study of T cell repertoires in cytomegalovirus infection. Study-wide context: A matching HLA type, together with CMV infection, was signaled by public TCR beta signatures.

TCRdb re-derived calls from the reads in MiXCR, one entry per CDR3 protein. This sample has 630,000 or so distinct CDR3 sequences, with approximately 24% found just once. The V gene's germline CDR1 is LGHNT and CDR2 FRNRAP. The CDR3 is 14 amino acids. V shed 6 bases, J shed 5 bases, and the junction held 3 bases outside the gene matches. Broader study findings: Cumulative public TCR beta family frequency identified carriers of CMV plus the relevant HLA.

Of note for this clonotype: Its target is unknown.

The TCR was taken from a human donor in good health (CMV status not recorded). Some clones in this sample may be carry-over from other donors' samples. Sequencing input: CD8+ T cells from PBMCs. The gene calls are TRBV12-5 and TRBJ2-7; 14 bases match TRBD2. In nucleotides, the CDR3 is TGTGCTAGTGGGGGACTAGCGGGGGAGAACGAGCAGTACGTC. This sequence encodes CASGGLAGENEQYV.